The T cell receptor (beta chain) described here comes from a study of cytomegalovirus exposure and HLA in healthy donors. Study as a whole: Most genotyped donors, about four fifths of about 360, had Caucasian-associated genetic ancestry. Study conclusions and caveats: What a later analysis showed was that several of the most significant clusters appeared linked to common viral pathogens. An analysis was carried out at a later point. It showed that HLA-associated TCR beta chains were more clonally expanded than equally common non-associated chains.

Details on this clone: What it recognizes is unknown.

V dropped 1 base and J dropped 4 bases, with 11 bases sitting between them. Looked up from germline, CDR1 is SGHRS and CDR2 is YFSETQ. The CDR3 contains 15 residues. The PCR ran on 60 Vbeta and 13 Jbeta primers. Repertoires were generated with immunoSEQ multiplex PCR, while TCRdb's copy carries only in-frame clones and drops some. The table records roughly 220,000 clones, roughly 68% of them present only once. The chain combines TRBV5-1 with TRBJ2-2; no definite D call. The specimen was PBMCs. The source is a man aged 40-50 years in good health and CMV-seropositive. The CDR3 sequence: CASSLFDFSTGELFF. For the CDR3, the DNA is TGCGCCAGCAGCTTGTTTGACTTTAGCACCGGGGAGCTGTTTTTT.